Presented here are 2 T cell receptor beta chains from one specimen sequenced in a study of T cell responses to AZD1222 COVID-19 vaccine. The repertoire was sequenced with immunoSEQ multiplex PCR; TCRdb's copy has only in-frame clones and lacks some. In the table there are approximately 100,000 clones, about nine tenths of which are singletons. Sample: peripheral blood, taken 28 days after the second dose of the MenACWY control vaccine. The receptors come from an adult who received the MenACWY meningococcal vaccine as a control.

V and J are TRBV5-3 and TRBJ2-7; maybe TRBD2 (5 bases). TRBV5-3 is treated as an ORF (open reading frame) with a function not yet certain. Trimming took off 1 base at V and 6 bases at J, with 17 bases between the two ends. The CDR3 loop spans 15 amino acids. In DNA, the CDR3 is TGTGCCAGAAGCTTGTTTGGACTGTGGTCGGGCGAGCAGTACTTC. Its translation is CARSLFGLWSGEQYF.

This clone was recorded a few times. The chain employs TRBV28 and TRBJ2-7; 10 bases fit TRBD1. The CDR3 runs 14 residues. CDR1 MDHEN and CDR2 SYDVKM come from the germline V gene. Trimming at V came to 5 bases and at J to 3 bases, leaving 4 bases not matched to a gene. The CDR3 DNA reads TGTGCCAGCAGTACTGGGGACAGGGGCTACGAGCAGTACTTC. Translating gives CASSTGDRGYEQYF.